This paragraph reports one T cell receptor beta chain. The antigen is undetermined. These data come from a study of T cells in Graves' hyperthyroidism and ophthalmopathy. Overall study results and limits: Ophthalmopathy was predicted by the model a median of roughly 6.6 months ahead of onset.

The CDR3 has 16 amino acids. The germline V gene encodes CDR1 ENHRY and CDR2 SYGVKD. Trimming left V 4 bases short and J 5 bases short, with 20 bases between. The source material, RNA transcripts, was used to amplify TCR beta CDR3 regions. In the first-round RT-PCR of the TCR CDR3, the HTBI primer set was used. TCRdb reprocessed the multiplex PCR reads via MiXCR and lists one record per CDR3 protein. The profile shows 600,000 to 800,000 distinct CDR3 sequences, about 35% of them singletons. The sequenced sample consisted of blood. This rearrangement joins TRBV10-3 to TRBJ2-5; D unclear. This sequence originates from a middle-aged woman with Graves' hyperthyroidism. The CDR3, as DNA: TGTGCCATCAGTGGTCAGTGGCTTGAGAGGTGGGAGACCCAGTACTTC. As protein: CAISGQWLERWETQYF.